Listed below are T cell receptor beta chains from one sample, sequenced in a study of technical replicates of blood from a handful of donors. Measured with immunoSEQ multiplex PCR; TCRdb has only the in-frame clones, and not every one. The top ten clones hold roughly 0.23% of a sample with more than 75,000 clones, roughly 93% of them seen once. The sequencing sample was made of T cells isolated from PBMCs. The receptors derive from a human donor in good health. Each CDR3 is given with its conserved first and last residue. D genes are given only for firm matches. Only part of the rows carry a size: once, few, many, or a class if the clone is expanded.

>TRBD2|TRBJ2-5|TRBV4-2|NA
TGTGCCAGCAGCGAAAAATGGGGTGGCGGGGGTTCTCAAGAGACCCAGTACTTC
CASSEKWGGGGSQETQYF
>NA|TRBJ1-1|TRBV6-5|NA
TGTGCCAGCAGTTACCCGGGGGGGACTGAAGCTTTCTTT
CASSYPGGTEAFF
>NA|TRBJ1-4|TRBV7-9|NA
TGTGCCAGCAGCCCCTTGACAGGACTTAATGAAAAACTGTTTTTT
CASSPLTGLNEKLFF
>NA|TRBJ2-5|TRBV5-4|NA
TGTGCCAGCAGCTTAGCGGTCCAAGAGACCCAGTACTTC
CASSLAVQETQYF
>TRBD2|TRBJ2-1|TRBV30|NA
TGTGCCTGGAACATAGAGAGGACTAGCGGGGGGGGGTACAATGAGCAGTTCTTC
CAWNIERTSGGGYNEQFF
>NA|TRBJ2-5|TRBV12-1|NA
TGTGCCAGCAGCTCACTCCGTACGGGCCCGGGACTAGCGGGAGGGAGAGATCAAGAGACCCAGTACTTC
CASSSLRTGPGLAGGRDQETQYF
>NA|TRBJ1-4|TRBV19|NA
TGTGCCAGTAGTCCCCAGGCGGGGACTAATGAAAAACTGTTTTTT
CASSPQAGTNEKLFF
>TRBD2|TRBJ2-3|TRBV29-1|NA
TGCAGCGTGAGGATAGCGGGAGGGATTGGGAGCACAGATACGCAGTATTTT
CSVRIAGGIGSTDTQYF
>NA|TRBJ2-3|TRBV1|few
TGCACCAGAACTAGCGGCGCAGATACGCAGTATTTT
CTRTSGADTQYF
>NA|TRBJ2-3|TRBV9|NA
TGTGCCAGCAGCGTAGGGGGGCCCACAGATACGCAGTATTTT
CASSVGGPTDTQYF
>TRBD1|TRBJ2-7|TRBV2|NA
TGTGCCAGCACCCGGACAGGGGCGAACTACGAGCAGTACTTC
CASTRTGANYEQYF
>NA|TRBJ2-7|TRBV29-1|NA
TGCAGCACCGTCACGAGCGGGGAGCAGTACTTC
CSTVTSGEQYF
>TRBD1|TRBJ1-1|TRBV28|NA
TGTGCCAGCAGCCGCTTAGGGACAGGGAACACTGAAGCTTTCTTT
CASSRLGTGNTEAFF
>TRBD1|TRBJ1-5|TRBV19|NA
TGTGCCAGTAGTACGAGGGGGCATCAGCCCCAGCATTTT
CASSTRGHQPQHF
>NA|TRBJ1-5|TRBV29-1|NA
TGCAGCGGCATGGGACACTATCCAGGGCGGAATCAGCCCCAGCATTTT
CSGMGHYPGRNQPQHF
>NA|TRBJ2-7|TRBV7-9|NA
TGTGCCAGCAGCTTTTTGGAGGGCAGCGAGTTGTACTTC
CASSFLEGSELYF
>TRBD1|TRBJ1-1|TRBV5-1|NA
TGCGCCAGCAGCGGGACAGGGGTTGCTGAAGCTTTCTTT
CASSGTGVAEAFF
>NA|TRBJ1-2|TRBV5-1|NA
TGCGCCAGCAGCTTGGCGGGGAACATAGGCTATGGCTACACCTTC
CASSLAGNIGYGYTF
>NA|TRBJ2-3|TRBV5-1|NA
TGCGCCAGCAGCTTGGCTGGAGGCAGATACACAGATACGCAGTATTTT
CASSLAGGRYTDTQYF
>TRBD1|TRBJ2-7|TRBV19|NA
TGTGCCAGTAGTATAGGGGGACAGGGGAGCGACGAGCAGTACTTC
CASSIGGQGSDEQYF
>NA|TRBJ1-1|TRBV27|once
TGTGCCAGCAGTTTACTGCCGGAACGGGACACTGAAGCTTTCTTT
CASSLLPERDTEAFF
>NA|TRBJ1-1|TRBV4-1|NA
TGCGCCAGCAGCCAACGGGTTCCGGGGGAGACTGAAGCTTTCTTT
CASSQRVPGETEAFF
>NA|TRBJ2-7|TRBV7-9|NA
TGTGCCAGCAGCTCGCGACAAGAGCAGTACTTC
CASSSRQEQYF
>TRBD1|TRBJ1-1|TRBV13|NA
TGTGCCAGCAGCTTAGGCTGGGACAGTAATGAAGCTTTCTTT
CASSLGWDSNEAFF
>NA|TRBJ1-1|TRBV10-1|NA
TGCGCCAGCAGGAGGACAGTATCCACTGAAGCTTTCTTT
CASRRTVSTEAFF
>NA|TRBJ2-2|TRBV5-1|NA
TGCGCCAGCAGCTTGGAGGGGCTGAACACCGGGGAGCTGTTTTTT
CASSLEGLNTGELFF
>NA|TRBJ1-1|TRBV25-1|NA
TGTGCCAGCTCCCCTCGGGTGAACACTGAAGCTTTCTTT
CASSPRVNTEAFF
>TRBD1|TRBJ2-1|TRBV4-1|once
TGCGCCAGCAGCCAAGTGGAGGACAGGGGCAATGAGCAGTTCTTC
CASSQVEDRGNEQFF
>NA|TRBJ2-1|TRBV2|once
TGTGCCAGCAGTTCCACTTTAGTCTCTGACAATGAGCAGTTCTTC
CASSSTLVSDNEQFF
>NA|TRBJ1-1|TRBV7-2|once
TGTGCCAGTTTACAGGGTTCCACTGAAGCTTTCTTT
CASLQGSTEAFF
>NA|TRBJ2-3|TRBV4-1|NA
TGCGCCAGCAGTCCCGGGCGGGCTCGCACAGATACGCAGTATTTT
CASSPGRARTDTQYF
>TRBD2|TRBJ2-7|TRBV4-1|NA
TGCGCCAGCAGCCAAAGAACCAGGGAGGGCTACGAGCAGTACTTC
CASSQRTREGYEQYF
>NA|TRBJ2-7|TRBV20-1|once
TGCAGTCAGTTAGGGGTTGAGCAGTACTTC
CSQLGVEQYF
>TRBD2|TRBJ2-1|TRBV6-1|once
TGTGCCAGCAGTAGGAGGGGAGGGTCCTACAATGAGCAGTTCTTC
CASSRRGGSYNEQFF
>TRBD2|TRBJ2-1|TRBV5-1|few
TGCGCCAGCAGAACTAGCGGGAGTAATGAGCAGTTCTTC
CASRTSGSNEQFF
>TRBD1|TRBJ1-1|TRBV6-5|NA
TGTGCCAGCAGTTACCGACAGGGAGGTCGATACACTGAAGCTTTCTTT
CASSYRQGGRYTEAFF
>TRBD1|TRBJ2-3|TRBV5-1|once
TGCGCCAGCAGCTTGGGACAGGGGTTAGCAGATACGCAGTATTTT
CASSLGQGLADTQYF
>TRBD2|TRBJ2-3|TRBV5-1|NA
TGCGCCAGCAGCGCAGCGGGGGCTCGGACAGATACGCAGTATTTT
CASSAAGARTDTQYF
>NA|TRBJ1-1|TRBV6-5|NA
TGTGCCGTTTGGGTGCAGGTACCCAGACCCGAGGCTTTCTTT
CAVWVQVPRPEAFF
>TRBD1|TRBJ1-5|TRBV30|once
TGTGCCTGGAGGAGGACAGGGGTATTCAATCAGCCCCAGCATTTT
CAWRRTGVFNQPQHF
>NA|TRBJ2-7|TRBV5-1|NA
TGCGCCAGCAGCCGAGGCCAGTACGAGCAGTACTTC
CASSRGQYEQYF
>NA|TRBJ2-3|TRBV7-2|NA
TGTGCCAGCAGCTTAGCGGCTAGCGACACAGATACGCAGTATTTT
CASSLAASDTDTQYF
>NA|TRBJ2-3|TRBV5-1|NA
TGCGCCAGCAGTATAGCGTCTAGCACAGATACGCAGTATTTT
CASSIASSTDTQYF
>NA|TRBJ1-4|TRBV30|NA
TGTGCCTGGAATTTTGGCAGGACTAATGAAAAACTGTTTTTT
CAWNFGRTNEKLFF
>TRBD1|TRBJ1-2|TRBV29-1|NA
TGCAGCGTGGGGGACAGGCTAATGAACTATGGCTACACCTTC
CSVGDRLMNYGYTF
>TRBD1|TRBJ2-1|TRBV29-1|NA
TGCAGCGTTGAAGAACAGGGGTCCTACAATGAGCAGTTCTTC
CSVEEQGSYNEQFF
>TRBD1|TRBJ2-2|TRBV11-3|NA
TGTGCCAGCAGCCAAGGGGGCAGGGTAGACACCGGGGAGCTGTTTTTT
CASSQGGRVDTGELFF